Sequencing of this TCR beta chain was carried out in a study of blood T cell repertoires in COVID-19. In the study's own analysis: How many nucleated cells were present was estimated from reference gene primer amplification. Libraries were prepared by immunoSEQ multiplex PCR; TCRdb keeps only in-frame clonotypes and omits some of them. The DNA gave D and trimming, while V, J and clone size come from that table. Of fewer than 350,000 clones detected, 75% to 90% appear once; the ten largest clones hold about 2.5%. V gave up 8 bases and J gave up 1 base, with 32 bases separating them. The CDR3 is 20 residues long. The germline V gene encodes CDR1 MNHEY and CDR2 SMNVEV (reference sequence).

The specimen was PBMCs or T cells enriched from blood (not recorded which). The rearrangement links TRBV27 to TRBJ1-1, with a tentative D call TRBD1 (5 bases). The sequence was collected from a woman aged 45-65 years who had recovered from COVID-19. The CDR3 region has the DNA TGTGCCAGCCACACCTTCGCGGGGCCGATCACTACCACATCGAACACTGAAGCTTTCTTT. Translated, it gives CASHTFAGPITTTSNTEAFF.